The clone carrying this T cell receptor beta chain was counted only a few times. Its antigen is not identified. The data are from a study of beta chain features in type 1 diabetes. Germline V gene lookup returns CDR1 MDHEN and CDR2 SYDVKM. The germline V and J ends were trimmed by 5 bases and 11 bases, with 10 bases remaining between them. The CDR3 sequence is 11 residues long. Study-level results: Shortening that was moderate but significant affected the TCRB CDR3s of Type 1 diabetes patients in all four CD4+ subsets.

Reverse transcription of all isolated RNA meant that expressed TCRB transcripts were sequenced. TCRdb keeps only in-frame clones here, not all; method: immunoSEQ multiplex PCR. Here the sample spans 600,000 to 750,000 clones, roughly 12% being singletons. This receptor was taken from a man aged 25 to 45 with type 1 diabetes. The rearrangement uses TRBV28 and TRBJ1-5; TRBD1 might be the D (5 bases). The sample was naive CD4+ T cells from blood. The CDR3 DNA follows: TGTGCCAGCAGTGTGGCGACAGCCCAGCATTTT. This sequence encodes CASSVATAQHF.